The rows below give T cell receptor beta chains drawn from one sample of a study of cytomegalovirus exposure and HLA in healthy donors. The assay was immunoSEQ multiplex PCR, and TCRdb's table has in-frame clones only and misses some. Of some 120,000 clones in the sample, 88% were seen once. The sample consisted of PBMCs. The receptors originated from a man under 40 in good health and CMV-seronegative. CDR3s include the opening cysteine and the closing phenylalanine or tryptophan. A D gene is named only where the DNA matches it firmly. Not every row has a clone size; where given, it reads once, few, many or a size class.

j_call	clone_size	d_call	v_call	cdr3_nt	cdr3_aa
TRBJ1-1	.	TRBD1	TRBV6-6	TGTGCCAGCACCTGGACAGGGAGGGAGACTGAAGCTTTCTTT	CASTWTGRETEAFF
TRBJ1-2	.	.	TRBV5-6	TGTGCCAGCAGCTTGTATGGTCCAGGGGATAACTATGGCTACACCTTC	CASSLYGPGDNYGYTF
TRBJ1-5	few	.	TRBV28	TGTGCCAGCAGTCCGGGGACACCTCCCGGGGATTTT	CASSPGTPPGDF
TRBJ2-3	.	.	TRBV2	TGTGCCAGCAGCCCCAGCGACCTAGGATCAGATACGCAGTATTTT	CASSPSDLGSDTQYF
TRBJ2-2	.	TRBD1	TRBV11-2	TGTGCCAGCAGCGTCACCGGGACAGGGGTTTGGTTAGTTTACGGGGAGCTGTTTTTT	CASSVTGTGVWLVYGELFF
TRBJ2-1	once	TRBD2	TRBV7-2	TGTGCCAGTTCCGCCAGGACTAGCGGGAGGGCGACCTACAATGAGCAGTTCTTC	CASSARTSGRATYNEQFF
TRBJ1-1	.	.	TRBV19	TGTGCCAGTAGTTTGCGGACATTGAACACTGAAGCTTTCTTT	CASSLRTLNTEAFF
TRBJ1-1	once	TRBD1	TRBV19	TGTGCCAGTAGTCCGGGACAGATGAACACTGAAGCTTTCTTT	CASSPGQMNTEAFF
TRBJ2-5	.	TRBD2	TRBV4-1	TGCGCCAGCAGCCAAGCCGTAGCGGGAGTCCACGAGACCCAGTACTTC	CASSQAVAGVHETQYF
TRBJ2-1	.	TRBD2	TRBV10-3	TGTGCCATCAATGCGGGAGGGCCGGGTGAGCAGTTCTTC	CAINAGGPGEQFF
TRBJ2-1	.	.	TRBV4-1	TGCGCCAGCAGCCGCCCGGGAACAAGTTCTAATGAGCAGTTCTTC	CASSRPGTSSNEQFF
TRBJ2-7	.	TRBD2	TRBV9	TGTGCCAGCAGCGTATCAGCGGGAGGGCTTCAAAGCGAGCAGTACTTC	CASSVSAGGLQSEQYF
TRBJ1-2	.	.	TRBV30	TGTGCCTGGAGACAACCCGAGGAGGGGTATGGCTACACCTTC	CAWRQPEEGYGYTF
TRBJ1-2	few	TRBD1	TRBV7-3	TGTGCCAGCAGCCCAGACAGGGGCGGCTATGGCTACACCTTC	CASSPDRGGYGYTF
TRBJ2-7	.	.	TRBV6-5	TGTGCCAGCAGTTACTCTCGTCGGAGGCCGGTCGAGCAGTACTTC	CASSYSRRRPVEQYF
TRBJ2-3	many	TRBD2	TRBV6-4	TGTGCCAGCAGTGACTCGTCTAGCGGGGTCACAGATACGCAGTATTTT	CASSDSSSGVTDTQYF
TRBJ2-6	.	TRBD2	TRBV30	TGTGCCTGGGCGGGGGTCGGGGCCAACGTCCTGACTTTC	CAWAGVGANVLTF
TRBJ1-2	few	.	TRBV27	TGTGCCAGCAGTTCCCAACAGGGATACTATGGCTACACCTTC	CASSSQQGYYGYTF
TRBJ1-3	few	.	TRBV6-6	TGTGCCAGCAGTTACGGAGCAGGGGTTCTAAACACCATATATTTT	CASSYGAGVLNTIYF
TRBJ2-7	.	.	TRBV11-2	TGTGCCAGCAGTCCGACCTATACATCCCGGGGCTACGAGCAGTACTTC	CASSPTYTSRGYEQYF
TRBJ2-2	once	.	TRBV30	TGTGCCTGGAGTCATCCGGGGATTGACACCGGGGAGCTGTTTTTT	CAWSHPGIDTGELFF
TRBJ2-7	.	.	TRBV7-2	TGTGCCAGCAGCGAAACACATTACAACGAGCAGTACTTC	CASSETHYNEQYF
TRBJ1-1	.	.	TRBV27	TGTGCCAGCACCCCACAGCTATTGAACACTGAAGCTTTCTTT	CASTPQLLNTEAFF
TRBJ2-2	.	.	TRBV7-3	TGTGCCAGCAGCTTATTACCATCGGACACGAACACCGGGGAGCTGTTTTTT	CASSLLPSDTNTGELFF
TRBJ2-7	.	.	TRBV7-6	TGTGCCAGCAGCCTCACAGGGAGCTCCTACGAGCAGTACTTC	CASSLTGSSYEQYF
TRBJ2-4	.	.	TRBV29-1	TGCAGCGTTGCATCAGGAGGGGTAAAAAACATTCAGTACTTC	CSVASGGVKNIQYF
TRBJ2-3	.	TRBD2	TRBV2	TGTGCCAGCAGTCGGACTAGCGGGAACCCAGATACGCAGTATTTT	CASSRTSGNPDTQYF
TRBJ2-5	few	.	TRBV2	TGTGCCAGCAGTGCCAGGGCTGAGGAGACCCAGTACTTC	CASSARAEETQYF
TRBJ2-1	.	.	TRBV4-1	TGCGCCAGCAGCTTAGGTCGCGGGGACCTCAATGAGCAGTTCTTC	CASSLGRGDLNEQFF
TRBJ2-2	few	.	TRBV5-1	TGCGCCAGCAAACTCTACGAGAACACCGGGGAGCTGTTTTTT	CASKLYENTGELFF
TRBJ2-2	.	TRBD2	TRBV5-1	TGCGCCAGCAGCTCCCAATCAGCGGGAGGGCCCCCCGGGGAGCTGTTTTTT	CASSSQSAGGPPGELFF
TRBJ2-3	.	TRBD2	TRBV18	TGTGCCAGCTTACCGGGACTAGGGTTCAGAGATACGCAGTATTTT	CASLPGLGFRDTQYF
TRBJ2-2	.	TRBD1	TRBV5-4	TGTGCCAGCAGCTCGGGATACAGGGGCCTGAACACCGGGGAGCTGTTTTTT	CASSSGYRGLNTGELFF
TRBJ2-1	.	TRBD2	TRBV19	TGTGCCAGTAGTAGGACTGGCGCGGGAGTGAATGAGCAGTTCTTC	CASSRTGAGVNEQFF
TRBJ1-6	.	.	TRBV5-8	TGTGCCAGCAGCTTACAGACACGCTTAAATTCACCCCTCCACTTT	CASSLQTRLNSPLHF
TRBJ1-1	.	TRBD1	TRBV5-1	TGCGCCAGCAGCTGGGGACAGGTCGAAGGGTGGGGCACTGAAGCTTTCTTT	CASSWGQVEGWGTEAFF
TRBJ2-3	once	.	TRBV6-5	TGTGCCAGCAGTTACCCTACCCCAGATACGCAGTATTTT	CASSYPTPDTQYF
TRBJ1-6	.	.	TRBV5-6	TGTGCCAGCAGCTTGGATAACGGACAGAATTCACCCCTCCACTTT	CASSLDNGQNSPLHF
TRBJ2-3	.	.	TRBV6-1	TGTGCCAGCAAGACCCAGCGGCTCACAGATACGCAGTATTTT	CASKTQRLTDTQYF
TRBJ2-1	.	.	TRBV4-3	TGCGCCAGCAGCCAAGGCGCCGGGGGCTCCTACAATGAGCAGTTCTTC	CASSQGAGGSYNEQFF
TRBJ2-6	.	.	TRBV5-1	TGCGCCAGCAGCCGATTTTTGCAAGGGGTCGATGGGGCCAACGTCCTGACTTTC	CASSRFLQGVDGANVLTF
TRBJ1-3	.	.	TRBV29-1	TGCAGCGTTGAGGGGCCCTCTGGAAACACCATATATTTT	CSVEGPSGNTIYF